These 19 T cell receptor beta chains were all obtained from the same sample, sequenced in a study of shared clonotypes between healthy human individuals. Data came from immunoSEQ multiplex PCR; TCRdb stores just in-frame clones and leaves some out. The table includes approximately 480,000 clones, around 79% detected once. Sequenced: PBMCs. These receptors originate from a woman aged 40 to 49 in good health. Some clones in this sample may be carry-over from other donors' samples.

This rearrangement joins TRBV28 to TRBJ2-1, with D maybe TRBD2 (6 bases). The germline V gene encodes CDR1 MDHEN and CDR2 SYDVKM. This CDR3 comprises 15 residues. With 10 bases removed from V and 5 bases from J, the gap between germline ends came to 21 bases. The CDR3 spells CATTGTLRGHNEQFF. DNA for the CDR3: TGTGCCACCACGGGAACCTTGCGGGGACACAATGAGCAGTTCTTC.

This sequence joins TRBV19 and TRBJ1-5, with D possibly TRBD1 on 5 matching bases. The V end lost 4 bases, the J end lost 3 bases, and 10 bases lay between the germline ends. The CDR3 runs to 14 residues. Germline CDR1 LNHDA, CDR2 SQIVND (reference sequence). DNA for the CDR3: TGTGCCAGTAGTACCCGACAGAACAATCAGCCCCAGCATTTT. Translation gives CASSTRQNNQPQHF.

To note about this clone: A much larger clone lies one base from this, so it may be a read error. The V call is TRBV9, the J call TRBJ2-1; 13 positions match TRBD2. Germline V CDR1 and CDR2: SGDLS, YYNGEE. Losses at the gene ends were 0 bases for V and 9 bases for J; bases not matched to a gene: 12. This CDR3 has 18 amino acids. The CDR3 here is CASSVGLWTSGSSSEQFF. CDR3 in DNA: TGTGCCAGCAGCGTAGGCCTCTGGACTAGCGGGAGTAGCAGTGAGCAGTTCTTC.

The chain couples TRBV10-2 to TRBJ2-5, with 9 bases fitting TRBD2. J gave up 4 bases and V 6 bases, and 9 bases lay outside the gene matches. Per the germline V gene, CDR1 is WSHSY and CDR2 is SAAADI. The CDR3 runs to 15 residues. The CDR3: CASRVAGVLGETQYF. The CDR3 DNA sequence: TGCGCCAGCAGAGTAGCGGGAGTATTGGGAGAGACCCAGTACTTC.

The chain combines TRBV5-6 with TRBJ1-1, with 7 bases identical to TRBD1. Trimming removed 4 bases from V and 0 bases from J; junction bases left unmatched: 3. The CDR3 contains 14 residues. Per germline, CDR1 SGHDT and CDR2 YYEEEE. CDR3 DNA sequence: TGTGCCAGCAGCGAGACAGGGATGAACACTGAAGCTTTCTTT. Its protein is CASSETGMNTEAFF.

The gene calls are TRBV30 and TRBJ1-2; D is unresolved. Germline V gene lookup returns CDR1 GTSNPN and CDR2 SVGIG (reference sequence). The CDR3 has 13 amino acids. Trimming left V 4 bases short and J 5 bases short, with 14 bases between. CDR3 coding DNA: TGTGCCTGGACCACCAAAGGTAGTTATGGCTACACCTTC. Amino acid sequence: CAWTTKGSYGYTF.

The chain employs TRBV19 and TRBJ2-6; no clear D. The CDR3 covers 13 residues. Germline CDR1 reads LNHDA; CDR2 reads SQIVND (reference sequence). V was shortened by 5 bases and J by 2 bases, with 4 bases between the two germline ends. CDR3: CASSAAGANVLTF. The CDR3 bases are TGTGCCAGTAGTGCAGCTGGGGCCAACGTCCTGACTTTC.

This clone was seen more than once but under ten times. The genes are TRBV4-1 and TRBJ2-5; 11 nucleotides line up with TRBD2. Trimming took 4 bases from V and 3 from J; bases not matched to a gene: 16. CDR1 and CDR2 (germline): MGHRA, YSYEKL. CDR3 length: 19 amino acids. The CDR3 loop is CASSRSPASGTSGEETQYF. In DNA form, the CDR3 reads TGCGCCAGCAGCCGCTCTCCCGCTTCCGGGACTAGCGGAGAAGAGACCCAGTACTTC.

Points on this clone: This is likely an artifact of a read error, given a far larger clone one base away. The V and J genes are TRBV10-3 and TRBJ1-1; D not certain. Between the trimmed V and J ends, which lost 0 bases and 5 bases, there was a span of 13 bases. The V gene's germline CDR1 is ENHRY and CDR2 SYGVKD. The CDR3 totals 15 residues. The CDR3 sequence: CAISESIRGGTEAFF. DNA of the CDR3: TGTGCCATCAGTGAGTCAATACGGGGAGGGACTGAAGCTTTCTTT.

The CDR3 coding sequence is TGTGCCAGCAGTGAGGGTGCAGTTCACGAGCAGTACTTC. Amino acid sequence: CASSEGAVHEQYF. The J gene is TRBJ2-7, the V gene TRBV28; D possibly corresponds to TRBD2 (5 bases). The length of the CDR3 is 13 residues. Trimming shortened V by 5 bases and J by 5 bases, and 13 bases separated the two germline ends. Germline V lookup: CDR1 MDHEN, CDR2 SYDVKM.

This chain uses TRBV7-2 with TRBJ2-5; D is tentatively TRBD1 or TRBD2 (5 bases each). Trimming removed 5 bases from V and 5 bases from J, with 15 bases in between. In germline, CDR1 is SGHTA, CDR2 FQGNSA. This CDR3 has 14 amino acids. CDR3 nucleotides: TGTGCCAGCAGCCCCGAGGGGCTGTGGGAGACCCAGTACTTC. This encodes CASSPEGLWETQYF. Full variable domain (missing parts from reference TRBV7-2 and TRBJ2-5): GAGVSQSPSNKVTEKGKDVELRCDPISGHTALYWYRQSLGQGLEFLIYFQGNSAPDKSGLPSDRFSAERTGGSVSTLTIQRTQQEDSAVYLCASSPEGLWETQYFGPGTRLLVL.

The rearrangement links TRBV15 to TRBJ2-1, with a tentative D call TRBD2 (5 bases). This CDR3 has 15 residues. The V gene lost 0 bases and the J gene lost 3 bases, with 9 bases spanning the gap. Germline V gene data show CDR1 as LNHNV and CDR2 as YYDKDF (reference sequence). In DNA form, the CDR3 reads TGTGCCACCAGCAGAGATCGGGGTCTCTACAATGAGCAGTTCTTC. Its translation: CATSRDRGLYNEQFF. Together with reference TRBV15 and TRBJ2-1, the CDR3 gives the full variable domain: DAMVIQNPRYQVTQFGKPVTLSCSQTLNHNVMYWYQQKSSQAPKLLFHYYDKDFNNEADTPDNFQSRRPNTSFCFLDIRSPGLGDTAMYLCATSRDRGLYNEQFFGPGTRLTVL.

The chain carries TRBV19 and TRBJ2-7; D remains ambiguous. CDR1 is LNHDA, CDR2 SQIVND, per germline (reference sequence). The V and J ends lost 1 base and 9 bases respectively, with 13 bases between them. The CDR3 totals 13 residues. CDR3 nucleotides: TGTGCCAGTAGTATAGCTCCAGGAGTGGGGCAGTACTTC. This sequence encodes CASSIAPGVGQYF.

The chain recombines TRBV15 with TRBJ2-7, with 9 bases matching TRBD2. V was clipped by 5 bases and J by 1 base; unmatched bases: 6. The germline V gene has CDR1 LNHNV and CDR2 YYDKDF (reference sequence). This CDR3 comprises 15 residues. In DNA, the CDR3 is TGTGCCACCAGCCACCGACTAGCGGATTCCTACGAGCAGTACTTC. Residues: CATSHRLADSYEQYF. The full variable domain, its missing parts supplied by reference TRBV15 and TRBJ2-7, is DAMVIQNPRYQVTQFGKPVTLSCSQTLNHNVMYWYQQKSSQAPKLLFHYYDKDFNNEADTPDNFQSRRPNTSFCFLDIRSPGLGDTAMYLCATSHRLADSYEQYFGPGTRLTVT.

The chain recombines TRBV7-9 with TRBJ2-3; 12 nucleotides align to TRBD2. V shed 6 bases, J shed 3 bases, and the junction held 7 bases outside the gene matches. CDR3 size: 16 residues. Germline CDR1 reads SEHNR; CDR2 reads FQNEAQ (reference sequence). The CDR3 nucleotides are TGTGCCAGCAGACCGGGACTAGCGGGTGGTACAGATACGCAGTATTTT. It specifies CASRPGLAGGTDTQYF.

The V and J genes are TRBV28 and TRBJ2-7; perhaps D is TRBD1 or TRBD2 (7 bases each). V was shortened by 5 bases and J by 0 bases, with 11 bases between the two germline ends. CDR1 is MDHEN and CDR2 is SYDVKM in the germline V gene. This CDR3 has 14 amino acids. The CDR3 DNA is TGTGCCAGCAGTGGGGGGGACAGCTCCTACGAGCAGTACTTC. Translated: CASSGGDSSYEQYF.

The chain is built from TRBV27 and TRBJ2-1, with no clear D. The V and J ends lost 8 bases and 0 bases respectively, with 14 bases between them. Germline CDR1 and CDR2: MNHEY and SMNVEV (reference sequence). The CDR3 is 15 amino acids. CDR3 in DNA: TGTGCCAGCGGAAAATCTTTCAGCTCCTACAATGAGCAGTTCTTC. It is translated as CASGKSFSSYNEQFF.

The chain recombines TRBV2 with TRBJ2-5; perhaps D is TRBD1 or TRBD2 (6 bases each). The CDR3 runs 14 residues. Germline V gene data show CDR1 as SNHLY and CDR2 as FYNNEI. Trimming took off 6 bases at V and 5 bases at J, with 16 bases between the two ends. The CDR3 protein is CASSLTWGAETQYF. The CDR3 coding sequence is TGTGCCAGCAGCCTCACTTGGGGGGCGGAGACCCAGTACTTC. The full variable domain, with the rest looked up from reference TRBV2 and TRBJ2-5, is EPEVTQTPSHQVTQMGQEVILRCVPISNHLYFYWYRQILGQKVEFLVSFYNNEISEKSEIFDDQFSVERPDGSNFTLKIRSTKLEDSAMYFCASSLTWGAETQYFGPGTRLLVL.

In regard to this clone: A much larger clone lies a single base off, so this may be a read error. The same CDR3 can be traced to other DNA sequences in this sample. The chain uses TRBV5-6 and TRBJ2-6; possible D gene TRBD1, 6 bases. The CDR3 sequence is 17 residues long. CDR1 SGHDT and CDR2 YYEEEE come from the germline V gene. CDR3 DNA sequence: TGTGCCAGCAGCCCGGGACACCTAAGCTCTGGGGCCAACGTCCTGACCTTC. Amino acids: CASSPGHLSSGANVLTF.